The next 27 T cell receptor beta chains were all read from a single sample in a study of blood T cell repertoires in COVID-19. This table comes from immunoSEQ multiplex PCR, and its TCRdb copy is limited to in-frame clones, with some not included. The sample contains 150,000 to 160,000 clones, 91% of which appear only once. Source material: peripheral blood. Every receptor here comes from a man aged 45-60 years with acute or convalescent COVID-19.

The chain employs TRBV6-2 or TRBV6-3 and TRBJ2-2; TRBD1 matches 12 bases. V lost 5 bases and J lost 2; bases outside the gene matches: 3. Per the germline V gene, CDR1 is MNHEY and CDR2 is SVGEGT. This CDR3 is built from 16 residues. CDR3 nucleotides: TGTGCCAGCAGTCCGGGGACAGGGGGCAACACCGGGGAGCTGTTTTTT. Protein sequence: CASSPGTGGNTGELFF.

The J gene is TRBJ1-5, the V gene TRBV5-5, with TRBD1 matching 7 bases. J lost 6 bases, V lost 2 bases, and 5 bases had no gene match. The CDR3 has 14 amino acids. Germline V gene data show CDR1 as SGHKS and CDR2 as YYEKEE (reference sequence). The CDR3 DNA is TGTGCCAGCAGCTTAGGACAGGTTGGTCAGCCCCAGCATTTT. This gives the protein CASSLGQVGQPQHF. The full variable domain, in which reference TRBV5-5 and TRBJ1-5 provide the parts outside the CDR3, is DAGVTQSPTHLIKTRGQQVTLRCSPISGHKSVSWYQQVLGQGPQFIFQYYEKEERGRGNFPDRFSARQFPNYSSELNVNALLLGDSALYLCASSLGQVGQPQHFGDGTRLSIL.

The chain recombines TRBV9 with TRBJ2-5; TRBD2 agrees at 7 bases. Trimming removed 7 bases from V and 4 bases from J; junction bases left unmatched: 13. Germline V CDR1 and CDR2: SGDLS, YYNGEE. The CDR3 length is 15 residues. CDR3 amino acids: CASAGSGGRVETQYF. CDR3 nucleotides: TGTGCCAGCGCTGGTAGCGGAGGGAGGGTAGAGACCCAGTACTTC.

J is TRBJ2-5 and V is TRBV5-5; TRBD1 is a possible D gene (6 bases). The CDR3 contains 15 residues. V shed 3 bases and J shed 2 bases, with 14 bases lying between them. From germline, CDR1 is SGHKS and CDR2 YYEKEE (reference sequence). The CDR3 DNA reads TGTGCCAGCAGCTCCAGGGGTGAGGAACAAGAGACCCAGTACTTC. This sequence encodes CASSSRGEEQETQYF.

The chain couples TRBV7-9 to TRBJ1-1, with D possibly matching TRBD1 (5 bases). The CDR3 has 15 residues. Germline loops: CDR1 SEHNR, CDR2 FQNEAQ (reference sequence). Trimming left V 3 bases short and J 0 bases short, with 11 bases between. The CDR3, as DNA: TGTGCCAGCAGCTTGGGTGTAGGGGTGAACACTGAAGCTTTCTTT. As protein: CASSLGVGVNTEAFF.

V is TRBV10-3 and J is TRBJ2-5, with D possibly being TRBD1 (6 bases). With 6 bases removed from V and 1 base from J, the gap between germline ends came to 9 bases. The CDR3 consists of 13 residues. Germline V gene sequence: CDR1 ENHRY, CDR2 SYGVKD. The CDR3 DNA sequence: TGTGCCATCAGACAGGGTTTCCAAGAGACCCAGTACTTC. As protein: CAIRQGFQETQYF.

Written as DNA, the CDR3 is TGTGCCAGCAGGGGGATTCATGCGGGGCGGGAGACCCAGTACTTC. This codes for CASRGIHAGRETQYF. The chain recombines TRBV2 with TRBJ2-5; D may be TRBD2 (6 bases). Looked up from germline, CDR1 is SNHLY and CDR2 is FYNNEI. The CDR3 is 15 residues long. Trimming removed 6 bases from V and 5 bases from J, with 19 bases in between. Full variable domain (missing parts from reference TRBV2 and TRBJ2-5): EPEVTQTPSHQVTQMGQEVILRCVPISNHLYFYWYRQILGQKVEFLVSFYNNEISEKSEIFDDQFSVERPDGSNFTLKIRSTKLEDSAMYFCASRGIHAGRETQYFGPGTRLLVL.

This chain uses TRBV5-1 with TRBJ2-2; D is unresolved. Germline CDR1 and CDR2: SGHRS and YFSETQ. With 5 bases removed from V and 7 bases from J, the gap between germline ends came to 15 bases. There are 14 residues in the CDR3. This CDR3 is CASRTGLLVGELFF. CDR3 DNA: TGCGCCAGCAGGACGGGTCTACTTGTCGGGGAGCTGTTTTTT.

The chain uses TRBV5-1 and TRBJ1-3, with 8 bases matching TRBD1. CDR1 SGHRS and CDR2 YFSETQ come from the germline V gene. Trimming removed 0 bases from V and 4 bases from J; junction bases left unmatched: 6. The length of the CDR3 is 16 residues. The DNA of the CDR3 is TGCGCCAGCAGCTTGGGAGGGACAGGAGCAGGAAACACCATATATTTT. Its translation: CASSLGGTGAGNTIYF.

This rearrangement joins TRBV28 to TRBJ2-7; perhaps TRBD2 as D (5 bases). Germline CDR1 and CDR2: MDHEN and SYDVKM. The CDR3 is made up of 12 amino acids. V dropped 6 bases and J dropped 3 bases, with 9 bases sitting between them. The CDR3 DNA reads TGTGCCAGCAGCAGGACTTTCTACGAGCAGTACTTC. Encoded protein: CASSRTFYEQYF. The full variable domain, its missing parts supplied by reference TRBV28 and TRBJ2-7, is DVKVTQSSRYLVKRTGEKVFLECVQDMDHENMFWYRQDPGLGLRLIYFSYDVKMKEKGDIPEGYSVSREKKERFSLILESASTNQTSMYLCASSRTFYEQYFGPGTRLTVT.

The CDR3 is CASSFQENTEAFF. For the CDR3, the DNA is TGCGCCAGCAGCTTTCAGGAGAACACTGAAGCTTTCTTT. V is TRBV5-1 and J is TRBJ1-1; no reliable D call. Trimming took 2 bases from V and 1 from J, leaving 6 bases between them. The germline CDR1 and CDR2 sequences are SGHRS and YFSETQ. This CDR3 spans 13 amino acids.

The chain joins TRBV19 to TRBJ2-7; possible D gene TRBD2, 6 bases. Germline-derived CDR1 and CDR2 are LNHDA and SQIVND (reference sequence). Trimming left V 3 bases short and J 0 bases short, with 12 bases between. The CDR3 length is 15 residues. The CDR3 coding sequence is TGTGCCAGTAGTATCAGGAGGGCCCTCTCCTACGAGCAGTACTTC. This encodes CASSIRRALSYEQYF.

The rearrangement joins TRBV9 to TRBJ2-1; TRBD2 is a possible D gene (6 bases). The CDR3 runs to 15 residues. The V gene lost 0 bases and the J gene lost 1 base, with 8 bases spanning the gap. CDR1 and CDR2 (germline): SGDLS, YYNGEE. CDR3 DNA: TGTGCCAGCAGCGTAGACGGGAGATCCTACAATGAGCAGTTCTTC. This gives the protein CASSVDGRSYNEQFF. The whole variable domain, filled in from reference TRBV9 and TRBJ2-1, reads DSGVTQTPKHLITATGQRVTLRCSPRSGDLSVYWYQQSLDQGLQFLIQYYNGEERAKGNILERFSAQQFPDLHSELNLSSLELGDSALYFCASSVDGRSYNEQFFGPGTRLTVL.

This clone is a singleton in its sample. This chain uses TRBV28 with TRBJ1-5; possible D gene TRBD1, 6 bases. Trimming took off 5 bases at V and 5 bases at J, with 13 bases between the two ends. There are 14 residues in the CDR3. The germline V gene encodes CDR1 MDHEN and CDR2 SYDVKM. This CDR3 is CASSLGTPHQPQHF. The CDR3 DNA reads as TGTGCCAGCAGTCTCGGGACACCACATCAGCCCCAGCATTTT.

The chain uses TRBV9 and TRBJ1-1; 8 bases fit TRBD1. Germline CDR1 is SGDLS and CDR2 is YYNGEE. With V trimmed by 4 bases and J by 0 bases, 8 bases remained unmatched. The CDR3 sequence is 16 residues long. CDR3 bases: TGTGCCAGCAGCCCGTGGACAGGGCCCATGAACACTGAAGCTTTCTTT. It is translated as CASSPWTGPMNTEAFF.

This chain links TRBV7-3 with TRBJ2-1; D perhaps matches TRBD2 (7 bases). Germline V gene data show CDR1 as SGHTA and CDR2 as FQGTGA. Trimming took 5 bases from V and 4 from J, leaving 15 bases between them. The CDR3 contains 15 residues. CDR3 protein: CASSPGGGGYNEQFF. Written as DNA, the CDR3 is TGTGCCAGCAGCCCGGGGGGCGGGGGATACAATGAGCAGTTCTTC.

V is TRBV30 and J is TRBJ1-5; D is unresolved. The CDR3 length is 12 residues. Per germline, CDR1 GTSNPN and CDR2 SVGIG (reference sequence). Between the trimmed V and J ends, which lost 4 bases and 4 bases, there was a span of 8 bases. Here the CDR3 DNA reads TGTGCCTGGAATAGTCTTAATCAGCCCCAGCATTTT. It yields the protein CAWNSLNQPQHF.

The CDR3 nucleotides read TGTGCCAGTATGGACAGGGCTCTTGAAGCTTTCTTT. Its protein product is CASMDRALEAFF. The V call is TRBV19, the J call TRBJ1-1; 8 nucleotides agree with TRBD1. The CDR3 length is 12 residues. Germline trimming cut 7 bases from V and 7 bases from J; bases unmatched to any gene: 5. Germline V gene lookup returns CDR1 LNHDA and CDR2 SQIVND (reference sequence). Combining the CDR3 with reference TRBV19 and TRBJ1-1 gives the whole variable domain DGGITQSPKYLFRKEGQNVTLSCEQNLNHDAMYWYRQDPGQGLRLIYYSQIVNDFQKGDIAEGYSVSREKKESFPLTVTSAQKNPTAFYLCASMDRALEAFFGQGTRLTVV.

The rearrangement joins TRBV6-5 to TRBJ2-5, with D possibly being TRBD1 (5 bases). The CDR3 totals 15 residues. Germline V gene data show CDR1 as MNHEY and CDR2 as SVGAGI. Trimming took off 7 bases at V and 1 base at J, with 16 bases between the two ends. The CDR3 nucleotides are TGTGCCAGCACCCGGTCGACAGATTTCCAAGAGACCCAGTACTTC. Amino acids: CASTRSTDFQETQYF.

This clone was recorded once. The chain's CDR3 is CASSPDSSFSYEQYV. CDR3 in DNA: TGCGCCAGCAGCCCGGACTCCTCCTTCTCCTACGAGCAGTACGTC. The chain combines TRBV23-1 with TRBJ2-7; tentatively, D is TRBD2 (5 bases). TRBV23-1 is placed among ORFs of uncertain function. V was trimmed by 6 bases and J by 0 bases, leaving 15 bases between them. The CDR3 consists of 15 residues.

The chain joins TRBV7-2 to TRBJ1-2, with D hard to call. V was clipped by 7 bases and J by 4 bases, with 7 bases between them. The germline gives CDR1 SGHTA, CDR2 FQGNSA. This CDR3 region has 11 residues. DNA for the CDR3: TGTGCCAGCACCCCGGGCTATGGCTACACCTTC. The encoded protein is CASTPGYGYTF. Variable domain in full (rest from reference TRBV7-2 and TRBJ1-2): GAGVSQSPSNKVTEKGKDVELRCDPISGHTALYWYRQSLGQGLEFLIYFQGNSAPDKSGLPSDRFSAERTGGSVSTLTIQRTQQEDSAVYLCASTPGYGYTFGSGTRLTVV.

The rearrangement uses TRBV27 and TRBJ1-3; 8 bases are a match to TRBD1. There are 15 residues in the CDR3. Germline V CDR1 and CDR2: MNHEY, SMNVEV (reference sequence). Unmatched junction bases numbered 3, after V lost 5 bases and J lost 0 bases. The CDR3 sequence: CASSRTGSSGNTIYF. As DNA, the CDR3 is TGTGCCAGCAGTAGGACAGGGAGCTCTGGAAACACCATATATTTT.

This rearrangement joins TRBV29-1 to TRBJ2-2, with 9 nucleotides matching TRBD2. This CDR3 is 15 amino acids long. V dropped 3 bases and J dropped 4; count of bases not matched to a gene: 6. CDR1 SQVTM and CDR2 ANQGSEA come from the germline V gene. CDR3 coding DNA: TGCAGCGTTGACTCTAGCGGGACCGCCACCGGGGAGCTGTTTTTT. Protein product: CSVDSSGTATGELFF.

This clone was observed a single time. This sequence joins TRBV28 and TRBJ2-3, with 7 positions matching TRBD2. Germline CDR1 is MDHEN and CDR2 is SYDVKM. The junction had 6 bases not matched to a gene; V was cut back by 5 bases and J by 1 base. The CDR3 loop spans 15 amino acids. The CDR3 here is CASSDGLEGTDTQYF. CDR3 DNA: TGTGCCAGCAGTGACGGACTAGAGGGCACAGATACGCAGTATTTT.

The chain couples TRBV7-3 to TRBJ2-3; D call uncertain. The CDR3 contains 15 residues. V shed 6 bases and J shed 0 bases, with 13 bases lying between them. The germline V gene encodes CDR1 SGHTA and CDR2 FQGTGA. CDR3 protein: CASSREAGSTDTQYF. CDR3 sequence (DNA): TGTGCCAGCAGTCGTGAAGCTGGTAGCACAGATACGCAGTATTTT.

The chain combines TRBV27 with TRBJ2-2, with 8 bases that match TRBD1. Germline CDR1 is MNHEY and CDR2 is SMNVEV (reference sequence). V dropped 6 bases and J dropped 2; count of bases not matched to a gene: 5. This CDR3 has 15 residues. The DNA of the CDR3 is TGTGCCAGCAGACCACAGGGGGATAACACCGGGGAGCTGTTTTTT. Translating gives CASRPQGDNTGELFF.

This clone appeared once. The gene calls are TRBV18 and TRBJ2-3; 9 bases match TRBD2. Germline values: CDR1 KGHSH, CDR2 LQKENI. The V gene end was trimmed by 1 base and the J gene end by 0 bases; junction bases not matched to a gene: 2. The CDR3 spans 16 residues. The CDR3 loop reads CASSPLLAGSTDTQYF. In DNA form, the CDR3 reads TGTGCCAGCTCACCACTTCTAGCGGGAAGCACAGATACGCAGTATTTT.